The next 11 T cell receptor beta chains were all read from a single sample in a study of cytomegalovirus exposure and HLA in healthy donors. Researchers ran the PCR with 60 Vbeta and 13 Jbeta primers. Using immunoSEQ multiplex PCR, the repertoire was profiled, and TCRdb retains in-frame clones only, with some absent. The sample carries over 200,000 clones, around 80% recorded once. The specimen sequenced was PBMCs. Every receptor here comes from a woman aged 55-70 years in good health and CMV-seropositive.

The chain is built from TRBV28 and TRBJ1-3; D uncertain. Germline V gene lookup returns CDR1 MDHEN and CDR2 SYDVKM. The CDR3 runs to 17 residues. The CDR3 loop is CVGSLPPIGDSGNTIYF. DNA of the CDR3: TGTGTCGGCAGTTTGCCTCCTATTGGTGACTCTGGAAACACCATATATTTT.

The chain joins TRBV5-1 to TRBJ2-5; tentatively, D is TRBD1 (6 bases). This CDR3 comprises 14 residues. Germline V gene data show CDR1 as SGHRS and CDR2 as YFSETQ. Deletions cut 5 bases from V and 2 bases from J, with 13 bases between. This chain's CDR3 is CASRDGQPQETQYF. CDR3 bases: TGCGCCAGCAGAGATGGACAGCCTCAAGAGACCCAGTACTTC.

The V gene is TRBV5-1, the J gene TRBJ2-7; no definite D call. This CDR3 region has 15 residues. Deletions cut 2 bases from V and 3 bases from J, with 15 bases between. CDR1 is SGHRS, CDR2 YFSETQ, per germline. CDR3 DNA: TGCGCCAGCAGCTTCAGAGGTCAGACCCACTACGAGCAGTACTTC. Its translation is CASSFRGQTHYEQYF.

The gene calls are TRBV7-8 and TRBJ2-5, with D possibly matching TRBD2 (6 bases). Trimming took 5 bases from V and 4 from J, leaving 17 bases between them. This CDR3 has 15 amino acids. The germline V gene encodes CDR1 SGHVS and CDR2 FQNEAQ. CDR3 amino acids: CASSIGGSVGETQYF. The CDR3 DNA reads as TGTGCCAGCAGCATTGGGGGGAGCGTTGGAGAGACCCAGTACTTC.

The gene calls are TRBV19 and TRBJ2-7; the match to TRBD1 covers 10 bases. Germline V gene lookup returns CDR1 LNHDA and CDR2 SQIVND (reference sequence). CDR3 size: 14 residues. V shed 9 bases, J shed 7 bases, and the junction held 12 bases outside the gene matches. CDR3 coding DNA: TGTGCCAGCAAAGGGACAGGGGCACCCGGGGAGCAGTACTTC. The encoded protein is CASKGTGAPGEQYF.

The chain combines TRBV15 with TRBJ1-1; 8 positions agree with TRBD1. This CDR3 region has 16 residues. Germline-derived CDR1 and CDR2 are LNHNV and YYDKDF (reference sequence). J lost 1 base, V lost 3 bases, and 7 bases had no gene match. CDR3 residues: CATSRGTGTGNTEAFF. CDR3 nucleotides: TGTGCCACCAGCAGGGGAACCGGGACAGGGAACACTGAAGCTTTCTTT.

This chain connects TRBV6-6 to TRBJ2-1, with D possibly TRBD2 on 5 matching bases. From germline, CDR1 is MNHNY and CDR2 SVGAGI (reference sequence). Trimming removed 5 bases from V and 9 bases from J, with 20 bases in between. The CDR3 runs 15 residues. In nucleotides, the CDR3 is TGTGCCAGCAGTGACTACAGACGCGTCCCCGGTGAGCAGTTCTTC. Translating it yields CASSDYRRVPGEQFF.

The chain carries TRBV25-1 and TRBJ2-1; 8 bases match TRBD2. CDR3 length: 15 amino acids. The ends lost 7 bases at V and 2 bases at J; junction bases unmatched: 7. CDR1 is MGHDK and CDR2 is SYGVNS in the germline V gene. The DNA for the CDR3 is TGTGCCAGCACGGGGGGGGGACTCGCCTACAATGAGCAGTTCTTC. It is translated as CASTGGGLAYNEQFF.

The V call is TRBV6-1, the J call TRBJ2-1, with 9 positions matching TRBD2. CDR3 size: 16 residues. Looked up from germline, CDR1 is MNHNS and CDR2 is SASEGT. The junction had 11 bases not matched to a gene; V was cut back by 4 bases and J by 7 bases. CDR3 nucleotide sequence: TGTGCCAGCAGTGGAGGTAGCGGGAGAAAATTTAATGAGCAGTTCTTC. It translates to CASSGGSGRKFNEQFF.

The chain has TRBV28 and TRBJ1-1; D is ambiguous. The CDR3 spans 13 residues. Trimming shortened V by 3 bases and J by 1 base, and 6 bases separated the two germline ends. Germline V lookup: CDR1 MDHEN, CDR2 SYDVKM. CDR3 loop: CASSFRQNTEAFF. In nucleotides, the CDR3 is TGTGCCAGCAGTTTCAGGCAGAACACTGAAGCTTTCTTT. The whole variable domain, remainder taken from reference TRBV28 and TRBJ1-1, is DVKVTQSSRYLVKRTGEKVFLECVQDMDHENMFWYRQDPGLGLRLIYFSYDVKMKEKGDIPEGYSVSREKKERFSLILESASTNQTSMYLCASSFRQNTEAFFGQGTRLTVV.

This clone was counted a few times. V usage is TRBV18 and J usage is TRBJ2-3; 7 nucleotides line up with TRBD2. Germline loops: CDR1 KGHSH, CDR2 LQKENI. The CDR3 runs to 13 residues. Trimming at V came to 5 bases and at J to 10 bases, leaving 9 bases not matched to a gene. The CDR3 sequence is CASSIGREYAQYF. The CDR3 DNA is TGTGCCAGCTCAATAGGGCGGGAGTACGCGCAGTATTTT.